The present entry profiles one T cell receptor (beta chain) with its context. What it binds is not known. These data originate in a study of chemoradiotherapy in HPV16-positive cancers. General study points: Candidate HPV-specific clones and E7-related TCR motifs grew in tumor during treatment.

The V end lost 3 bases, the J end lost 5 bases, and 16 bases lay between the germline ends. This CDR3 spans 15 amino acids. Germline V CDR1 and CDR2: KGHSH, LQKENI. The method was immunoSEQ multiplex PCR; TCRdb's version includes in-frame clones alone and lacks a portion of them. The sample shows fewer than 20,000 clones, approximately 75% of them seen only once. The specimen was obtained from a patient who underwent chemoradiotherapy. The chain has TRBV18 and TRBJ1-2; the D gene is possibly TRBD1 (5 bases). The origin of this receptor is a human donor with HPV-associated anogenital cancer. The CDR3 DNA follows: TGTGCCAGCTCACCGGGGCAGGCTCTTAATTATGGCTACACCTTC. It is translated as CASSPGQALNYGYTF.